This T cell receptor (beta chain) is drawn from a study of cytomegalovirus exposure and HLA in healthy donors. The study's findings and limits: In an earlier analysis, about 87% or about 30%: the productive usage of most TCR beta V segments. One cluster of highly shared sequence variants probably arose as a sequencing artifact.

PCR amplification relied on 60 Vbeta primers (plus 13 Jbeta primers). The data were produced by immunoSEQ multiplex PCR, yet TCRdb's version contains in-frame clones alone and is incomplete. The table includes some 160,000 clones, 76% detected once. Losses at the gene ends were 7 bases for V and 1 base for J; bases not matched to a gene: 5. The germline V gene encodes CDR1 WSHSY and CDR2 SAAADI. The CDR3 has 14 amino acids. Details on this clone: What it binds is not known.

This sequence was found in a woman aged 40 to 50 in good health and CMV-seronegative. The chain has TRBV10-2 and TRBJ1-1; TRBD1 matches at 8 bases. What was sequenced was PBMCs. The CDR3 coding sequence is TGCGCCAGCACCGGACAGGGACAGAACACTGAAGCTTTCTTT. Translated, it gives CASTGQGQNTEAFF.